Shown below are 28 T cell receptor beta chains from a single sample sequenced in a study of cytomegalovirus exposure and HLA in healthy donors (dated by TCRdb to 2016 to 2017). The method behind the library was the immunoSEQ multiplex PCR assay. Drawn from immuneACCESS, this table holds only the in-frame rearrangements with V and J called that TCRdb kept. Clones are partly lost; checked studies trace under half to an unresolved V gene and leave the rest unexplained. The sample table lists around 260,000 clones, roughly 87% of them with a count of one. Roughly 3% of the sample lies in the top ten. Sequencing was carried out using PBMCs. These receptors were obtained from a woman younger than 45 in good health and CMV-seronegative.

V usage is TRBV28 and J usage is TRBJ2-7; 13 positions match TRBD2. CDR3 length: 21 residues. V was clipped by 5 bases and J by 2 bases; unmatched bases: 21. Germline-derived CDR1 and CDR2 are MDHEN and SYDVKM. The CDR3 region is CASSTQGGSARTSGRPYEQYF. The CDR3 nucleotides read TGTGCCAGCAGTACACAGGGGGGATCGGCTCGGACTAGCGGGAGACCCTACGAGCAGTACTTC.

V usage is TRBV18 and J usage is TRBJ2-7; D not certain. With 6 bases removed from V and 5 bases from J, the gap between germline ends came to 11 bases. Germline loops: CDR1 KGHSH, CDR2 LQKENI. This CDR3 has 12 amino acids. CDR3 protein: CASSPQLDEQYF. The CDR3 bases are TGTGCCAGCTCCCCTCAGTTGGACGAGCAGTACTTC.

The chain links TRBV29-1 to TRBJ2-1; TRBD2 matches 13 bases. Losses at the gene ends were 3 bases for V and 2 bases for J; bases not matched to a gene: 7. This CDR3 is built from 17 residues. Germline CDR1 is SQVTM and CDR2 is ANQGSEA. CDR3 nucleotides: TGCAGCGTTGAGGGGACTAGCGGGACTCCCGCCTACAATGAGCAGTTCTTC. It is translated as CSVEGTSGTPAYNEQFF.

The chain's CDR3 is CASKGTSGIYEQYF. CDR3 nucleotide sequence: TGTGCCAGCAAAGGGACTAGCGGGATTTACGAGCAGTACTTC. The rearrangement links TRBV27 to TRBJ2-7; TRBD2 aligns across 13 bases. CDR1 is MNHEY, CDR2 SMNVEV, per germline (reference sequence). This CDR3 spans 14 amino acids. The junction had 4 bases not matched to a gene; V was cut back by 7 bases and J by 4 bases.

This clone was counted once. This chain links TRBV2 with TRBJ1-2; D uncertain. Per the germline V gene, CDR1 is SNHLY and CDR2 is FYNNEI. V lost 9 bases, J lost 0 bases, and 20 bases lay in between. CDR3 length equals 16 residues. The CDR3 nucleotides are TGTGCCAGTGCACCGTTTACGTCCGGAGCTAACTATGGCTACACCTTC. Translation: CASAPFTSGANYGYTF.

This chain joins TRBV28 and TRBJ2-5; 8 bases match TRBD1. Per the germline V gene, CDR1 is MDHEN and CDR2 is SYDVKM. The CDR3 has 13 residues. V lost 8 bases, J lost 3 bases, and 5 bases stayed unmatched. The CDR3 protein is CASRLQGEETQYF. CDR3 DNA sequence: TGTGCCAGCCGGCTACAGGGGGAAGAGACCCAGTACTTC.

This chain joins TRBV19 and TRBJ2-5; D assignment may be TRBD1 or TRBD2 (5 bases each). Per the germline V gene, CDR1 is LNHDA and CDR2 is SQIVND (reference sequence). With 4 bases removed from V and 2 bases from J, the gap between germline ends came to 11 bases. The CDR3 length is 14 residues. The CDR3 is CASSRDGTQETQYF. CDR3 DNA: TGTGCCAGTAGTAGGGACGGCACACAAGAGACCCAGTACTTC.

This chain connects TRBV6-4 to TRBJ2-7; TRBD2 matches 8 bases. The CDR3 contains 12 residues. Germline V gene sequence: CDR1 MRHNA, CDR2 SNTAGT. The J segment lost 3 bases and the V segment lost 6 bases, leaving 1 base of the junction unmatched. The CDR3 DNA is TGTGCCAGCAGGACTAGCGTCTACGAGCAGTACTTC. Protein: CASRTSVYEQYF.

The genes are TRBV2 and TRBJ2-1; 11 bases fit TRBD2. Germline V gene sequence: CDR1 SNHLY, CDR2 FYNNEI. The CDR3 extends over 19 amino acids. V gave up 7 bases and J gave up 5 bases; unmatched junction bases: 19. The chain's CDR3 is CASMNILAGGSIYNNEQFF. CDR3 in DNA: TGTGCCAGCATGAATATATTAGCGGGAGGGTCCATCTATAACAATGAGCAGTTCTTC.

The gene calls are TRBV27 and TRBJ2-7; 12 bases are shared with TRBD2. This CDR3 has 14 amino acids. Germline V gene sequence: CDR1 MNHEY, CDR2 SMNVEV (reference sequence). The J segment lost 4 bases and the V segment lost 3 bases, leaving 1 base of the junction unmatched. CDR3 residues: CASSFLAGGYEQYF. The CDR3 DNA follows: TGTGCCAGCAGTTTTCTAGCGGGAGGGTACGAGCAGTACTTC.

The chain carries TRBV7-9 and TRBJ1-5, with 9 bases aligning to TRBD1. CDR1 is SEHNR, CDR2 FQNEAQ, per germline (reference sequence). This CDR3 contains 15 residues. The V and J ends lost 3 bases and 5 bases, in that order; junction bases with no gene match: 5. The CDR3 DNA follows: TGTGCCAGCAGCTTGGGGACAGGGCGTCATCAGCCCCAGCATTTT. Translating gives CASSLGTGRHQPQHF.

The chain recombines TRBV9 with TRBJ1-2, with D possibly TRBD1 on 5 matching bases. CDR1 is SGDLS, CDR2 YYNGEE, per germline. V lost 3 bases to trimming and J lost 8 bases, with 17 bases between them. This CDR3 has 14 residues. The chain's CDR3 is CASSGRGVREGYTF. CDR3 bases: TGTGCCAGCAGCGGGCGGGGGGTCCGAGAGGGCTACACCTTC. Based on the CDR3 plus reference TRBV9 and TRBJ1-2, the full variable domain is DSGVTQTPKHLITATGQRVTLRCSPRSGDLSVYWYQQSLDQGLQFLIQYYNGEERAKGNILERFSAQQFPDLHSELNLSSLELGDSALYFCASSGRGVREGYTFGSGTRLTVV.

The gene calls are TRBV2 and TRBJ2-1; 8 positions agree with TRBD2. Looked up from germline, CDR1 is SNHLY and CDR2 is FYNNEI. V shed 7 bases, J shed 6 bases, and the junction held 14 bases outside the gene matches. CDR3 length equals 16 residues. CDR3 in amino acids: CASTVEGTGTSNEQFF. CDR3 DNA sequence: TGTGCCAGCACCGTCGAGGGGACCGGGACTAGCAATGAGCAGTTCTTC.

This chain links TRBV2 with TRBJ2-3, with TRBD2 matching 11 bases. The germline gives CDR1 SNHLY, CDR2 FYNNEI. The CDR3 runs to 13 residues. V was pared by 9 bases and J by 4 bases, with 3 bases of the junction left unmatched. The CDR3 reads CASSGRGADTQYF. The CDR3 nucleotides are TGTGCCAGTAGCGGGAGGGGGGCAGATACGCAGTATTTT.

This chain connects TRBV12-5 to TRBJ2-2, with 7 bases fitting TRBD2. J was trimmed by 1 base and V by 4 bases; bases with no gene match: 15. The CDR3 runs 19 residues. From germline, CDR1 is LGHNT and CDR2 FRNRAP. In DNA form, the CDR3 reads TGTGCTAGTGGTTCCCCTAGCCCGCCTCTAGCGGAGAACACCGGGGAGCTGTTTTTT. Translated: CASGSPSPPLAENTGELFF.

The gene calls are TRBV29-1 and TRBJ1-4, with D uncertain. Germline CDR1 SQVTM, CDR2 ANQGSEA. V lost 3 bases and J 5 bases, leaving 16 bases between the germline ends. The CDR3 is made up of 15 amino acids. CDR3 amino acids: CSVDGGRVENEKLFF. The CDR3 bases are TGCAGCGTTGATGGCGGACGGGTGGAAAATGAAAAACTGTTTTTT.

V is TRBV15 and J is TRBJ1-1, with 9 bases lining up with TRBD1. This CDR3 is built from 17 residues. V shed 3 bases, J shed 1 base, and the junction held 9 bases outside the gene matches. Looked up from germline, CDR1 is LNHNV and CDR2 is YYDKDF (reference sequence). CDR3 loop: CATSRTGGDRANTEAFF. In DNA, the CDR3 is TGTGCCACCAGCAGGACAGGGGGAGATCGGGCGAACACTGAAGCTTTCTTT.

This chain uses TRBV28 with TRBJ1-2; 7 bases fit TRBD1. Trimming removed 4 bases from V and 4 bases from J; junction bases left unmatched: 12. The germline V gene encodes CDR1 MDHEN and CDR2 SYDVKM. The CDR3 sequence is 16 residues long. The DNA of the CDR3 is TGTGCCAGCAGTTCCCGGTCAGGGGGGCTTATCTATGGCTACACCTTC. It specifies CASSSRSGGLIYGYTF.

The chain carries TRBV4-1 and TRBJ2-7; D is unresolved. V was pared by 6 bases and J by 2 bases, with 17 bases between. CDR3 length: 15 amino acids. CDR1 is MGHRA, CDR2 YSYEKL, per germline. CDR3 DNA: TGCGCCAGCAGGCGCGAGCCCCACCTCCCCTACGAGCAGTACTTC. Translating it yields CASRREPHLPYEQYF.

The rearrangement uses TRBV25-1 and TRBJ2-7; TRBD2 matches at 10 bases. Germline assignment: CDR1 MGHDK and CDR2 SYGVNS. The CDR3 totals 17 residues. The V and J ends lost 4 bases and 1 base, in that order; junction bases with no gene match: 10. The CDR3 spells CASSVSLGTSASYEQYF. In DNA, the CDR3 is TGTGCCAGCAGTGTCTCCCTCGGGACTAGCGCTTCCTACGAGCAGTACTTC.

The chain has TRBV6-1 and TRBJ2-2; 9 positions match TRBD1. The trim removed 7 bases at V and 7 bases at J, leaving 4 bases unmatched. This CDR3 comprises 13 residues. Germline-derived CDR1 and CDR2 are MNHNS and SASEGT. The DNA for the CDR3 is TGTGCCAGCATACAGGGGGCGATCGGGGAGCTGTTTTTT. It codes for CASIQGAIGELFF.

The chain employs TRBV9 and TRBJ1-1; TRBD1 matches at 7 bases. Germline CDR1 and CDR2: SGDLS and YYNGEE. The CDR3 runs 15 residues. V lost 4 bases, J lost 4 bases, and 10 bases stayed unmatched. In DNA form, the CDR3 reads TGTGCCAGCAGCCCCACACAGGGGACGAGCACTGAAGCTTTCTTT. Amino acid sequence: CASSPTQGTSTEAFF.

This clone occurred once. J is TRBJ2-5 and V is TRBV9, with D possibly matching TRBD2 (5 bases). The germline V gene encodes CDR1 SGDLS and CDR2 YYNGEE. Trimming cost V 2 bases and J 1 base, with 6 bases left between them. The CDR3 length is 13 residues. The CDR3 DNA reads TGTGCCAGCAGCGTGAGCGGCCAAGAGACCCAGTACTTC. Its protein product is CASSVSGQETQYF.

The gene calls are TRBV5-1 and TRBJ2-4, with TRBD2 matching 7 bases. Germline CDR1 reads SGHRS; CDR2 reads YFSETQ. The CDR3 extends over 13 amino acids. V lost 5 bases, J lost 5 bases, and 4 bases stayed unmatched. CDR3 DNA sequence: TGCGCCAGCAGGACTAGCATGGAAAACATTCAGTACTTC. Translating it yields CASRTSMENIQYF.

The count of this clone is one. The chain uses TRBV29-1 and TRBJ2-7; D may be TRBD1 (5 bases). The germline V and J ends were trimmed by 3 bases and 2 bases, with 8 bases remaining between them. CDR1 and CDR2 (germline): SQVTM, ANQGSEA. The CDR3 covers 12 residues. DNA of the CDR3: TGCAGCGTTGAGGACACAGCCTACGAGCAGTACTTC. Amino acid sequence: CSVEDTAYEQYF.

Of note for this clone: Other DNA sequences from this sample encode an identical CDR3 as well. The CDR3 coding sequence is TGTGCCAGCAGCGCCAACACCGGGGAGCTGTTTTTT. As protein: CASSANTGELFF. This chain connects TRBV9 to TRBJ2-2; D is uncertain. The CDR3 contains 12 residues. Germline CDR1 reads SGDLS; CDR2 reads YYNGEE. V lost 3 bases to trimming and J lost 2 bases, with 2 bases between them.

The V and J genes are TRBV27 and TRBJ1-2; D possibly corresponds to TRBD1 (6 bases). CDR3 length: 15 residues. CDR1 is MNHEY and CDR2 is SMNVEV in the germline V gene (reference sequence). V was clipped by 6 bases and J by 1 base, with 15 bases between them. The CDR3 reads CASRPQGAGNYGYTF. CDR3 nucleotides: TGTGCCAGCAGACCACAGGGAGCCGGTAACTATGGCTACACCTTC.

The V gene is TRBV5-1, the J gene TRBJ1-4, with D perhaps TRBD1 (6 bases). V lost 5 bases to trimming and J lost 4 bases, with 15 bases between them. The CDR3 length is 15 residues. Looked up from germline, CDR1 is SGHRS and CDR2 is YFSETQ. CDR3 residues: CASRPDTGFNEKLFF. The CDR3 DNA reads as TGCGCCAGCAGGCCAGATACAGGGTTTAATGAAAAACTGTTTTTT. Complete variable domain (other parts from reference TRBV5-1 and TRBJ1-4): KAGVTQTPRYLIKTRGQQVTLSCSPISGHRSVSWYQQTPGQGLQFLFEYFSETQRNKGNFPGRFSGRQFSNSRSEMNVSTLELGDSALYLCASRPDTGFNEKLFFGSGTQLSVL.